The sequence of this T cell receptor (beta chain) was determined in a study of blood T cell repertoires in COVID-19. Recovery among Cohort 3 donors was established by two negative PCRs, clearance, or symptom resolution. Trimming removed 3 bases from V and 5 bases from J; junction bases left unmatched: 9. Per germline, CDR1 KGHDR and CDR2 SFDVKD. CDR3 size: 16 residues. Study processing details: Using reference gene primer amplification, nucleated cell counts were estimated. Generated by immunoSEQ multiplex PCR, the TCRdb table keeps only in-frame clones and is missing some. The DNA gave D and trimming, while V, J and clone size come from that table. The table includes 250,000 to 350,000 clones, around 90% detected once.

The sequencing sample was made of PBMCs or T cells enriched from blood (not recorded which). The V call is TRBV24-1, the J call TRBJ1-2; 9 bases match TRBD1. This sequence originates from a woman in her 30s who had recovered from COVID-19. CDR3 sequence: CATSDSTGTGRYGYTF. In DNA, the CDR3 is TGTGCCACCAGTGATAGCACCGGGACAGGGAGGTATGGCTACACCTTC.